This T cell receptor (beta chain) was sequenced in a study of tumor-infiltrating lymphocytes in primary liver carcinoma. Study findings and constraints: Against blood, tumors held a significantly higher top-250-clone fraction (p = 0.039). Reduced overlap was seen in tumor-adjacent and tumor-blood pairs versus tumor region pairs.

Making TCR beta cDNA involved roughly 0.55 ug total RNA and a constant-region primer. Three rounds of nested multiplex PCR with slightly modified ARM-PCR produced TCR beta libraries. The two initial PCR rounds, roughly 9 cycles each, used TRBV1-TRBV30 forward and C-beta reverse primers. TCRdb analysed the multiplex PCR reads with MiXCR anew, one entry per CDR3 protein. The table records fewer than 350,000 distinct CDR3 sequences, 65% of them present only once. CDR1 SGHDN and CDR2 FVKESK come from the germline V gene. The CDR3 extends over 17 amino acids. The V gene lost 0 bases and the J gene lost 8 bases, with 20 bases spanning the gap. This clonotype was recorded a few times. Antigen: not known. In addition to blood RNA drawn from unsorted whole blood, germline DNA was extracted. A sample of roughly 4.2 milliliters of peripheral blood was taken before surgery.

The rearrangement links TRBV14 to TRBJ2-1, with D unclear. Input material: peripheral blood. This receptor was obtained from a man between 40 and 49 years old with primary liver carcinoma and hepatitis B virus infection. The CDR3 spells CASSQDGWRSVRYEQFF. DNA of the CDR3: TGTGCCAGCAGCCAAGATGGCTGGAGAAGTGTCCGCTATGAGCAGTTCTTC. Based on the CDR3 plus reference TRBV14 and TRBJ2-1, the full variable domain is EAGVTQFPSHSVIEKGQTVTLRCDPISGHDNLYWYRRVMGKEIKFLLHFVKESKQDESGMPNNRFLAERTGGTYSTLKVQPAELEDSGVYFCASSQDGWRSVRYEQFFGPGTRLTVL.